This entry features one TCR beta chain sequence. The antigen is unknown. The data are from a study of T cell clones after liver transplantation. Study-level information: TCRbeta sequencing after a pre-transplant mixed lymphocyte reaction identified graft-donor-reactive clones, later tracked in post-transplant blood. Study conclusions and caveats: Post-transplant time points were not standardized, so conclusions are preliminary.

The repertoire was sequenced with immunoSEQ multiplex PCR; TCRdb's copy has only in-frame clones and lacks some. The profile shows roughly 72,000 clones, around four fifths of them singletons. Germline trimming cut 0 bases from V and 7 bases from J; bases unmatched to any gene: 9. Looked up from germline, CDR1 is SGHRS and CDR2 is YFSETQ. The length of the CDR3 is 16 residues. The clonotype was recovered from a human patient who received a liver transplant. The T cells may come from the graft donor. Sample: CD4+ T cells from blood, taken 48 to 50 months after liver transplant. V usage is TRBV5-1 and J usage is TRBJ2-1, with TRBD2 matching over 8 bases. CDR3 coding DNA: TGCGCCAGCAGCTTGGCCCTAGCGGGTAGGGAGAATGAGCAGTTCTTC. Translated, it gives CASSLALAGRENEQFF. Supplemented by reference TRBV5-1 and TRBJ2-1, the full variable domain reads KAGVTQTPRYLIKTRGQQVTLSCSPISGHRSVSWYQQTPGQGLQFLFEYFSETQRNKGNFPGRFSGRQFSNSRSEMNVSTLELGDSALYLCASSLALAGRENEQFFGPGTRLTVL.